The following is a T cell receptor beta chain sequence with its context. The antigen is undetermined. TCRdb's copy holds only in-frame clones and misses some; the assay was immunoSEQ multiplex PCR. The sample carries over 110,000 clones, 70% to 90% recorded once. The data were taken from a study of cytomegalovirus exposure and HLA in healthy donors. Regarding the study as a whole: The tendency of first-cohort TCR clusters to co-occur in the 110 or so validation repertoires emerged from a later analysis.

The CDR3 has 16 amino acids. CDR1 is WNHNN and CDR2 is SYGVQD in the germline V gene (reference sequence). V gave up 2 bases and J gave up 2 bases, with 13 bases separating them. The source is a man between 18 and 29 years old in good health and CMV-seropositive. The V and J genes are TRBV10-1 and TRBJ2-1, with D tentatively TRBD2 (6 bases). Sample: PBMCs. The CDR3 nucleotides read TGCGCCAGCAGTGAGCCCGGGTCGGGGGCCTACAATGAGCAGTTCTTC. Translation: CASSEPGSGAYNEQFF.